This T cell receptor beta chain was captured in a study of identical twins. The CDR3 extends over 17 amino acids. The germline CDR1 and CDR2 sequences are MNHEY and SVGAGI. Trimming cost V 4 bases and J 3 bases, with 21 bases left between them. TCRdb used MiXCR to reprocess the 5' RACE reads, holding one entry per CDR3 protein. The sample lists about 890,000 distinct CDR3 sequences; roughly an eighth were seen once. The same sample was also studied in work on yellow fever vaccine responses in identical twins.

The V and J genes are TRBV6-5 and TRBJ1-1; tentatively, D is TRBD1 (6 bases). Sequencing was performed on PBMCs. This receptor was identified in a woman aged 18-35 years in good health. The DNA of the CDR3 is TGTGCCAGCAGTTTTCGTACAGGGCGAATCAGGGACACTGAAGCTTTCTTT. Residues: CASSFRTGRIRDTEAFF.